This T cell receptor beta chain was obtained from a study of T-cell reconstitution after alpha-beta-depleted transplantation in children. Unique molecular identifiers were incorporated during preparation of the TCRbeta library. From the PCR reads, TCRdb called clonotypes with MiXCR, one entry per CDR3 protein. This repertoire shows about 170,000 distinct CDR3 sequences, more than 9.5% found once; its top ten account for approximately 13%. In its sample, this clonotype was seen many times. What it binds is not known. J gave up 1 base and V 4 bases, and 4 bases lay outside the gene matches. Germline V gives CDR1 SNHLY, CDR2 FYNNEI. CDR3 length: 14 amino acids. Study-wide points: TCRbeta diversity was high at day 60 in some patients (a result of surviving recipient T cells and thymic progenitors). T-cell numbers and diversity one year post-transplant derived largely from freshly generated T cells. By about two months after transplant, alpha-beta T cells reportedly arose from several hundred graft clones that had expanded.

The receptor was derived from a boy younger than 10 with acute myeloid leukemia, due to receive a stem cell transplant. The rearrangement uses TRBV2 and TRBJ2-7; 7 positions match TRBD2. The material sequenced was PBMCs, taken before TCRalphabeta/CD19-depleted stem cell transplant. This CDR3 reads CASSGAGESYEQYF. The CDR3 nucleotides are TGTGCCAGCAGTGGGGCGGGAGAATCCTACGAGCAGTACTTC.